This T cell receptor (beta chain) was profiled in a study of cytomegalovirus exposure and HLA in healthy donors. Regarding donors, all were healthy bone marrow donors. V dropped 10 bases and J dropped 4 bases, with 17 bases sitting between them. The CDR3 length is 13 residues. Germline V gene sequence: CDR1 LNHDA, CDR2 SQIVND (reference sequence). The primer mix had 60 Vbeta and 13 Jbeta primers. Only in-frame clones appear in the TCRdb table, and some are missing; sequencing was by immunoSEQ multiplex PCR. The sample has about 110,000 clones; 77% are singletons. This clone was recorded once. The sequence was obtained from a human donor in good health. The chain recombines TRBV19 with TRBJ2-7, with D maybe TRBD2 (6 bases). What was sequenced was PBMCs. The CDR3 DNA reads as TGTGCCACCCAGGGCGCGGGGATATACGAGCAGTACTTC. As protein: CATQGAGIYEQYF.